This T cell receptor (beta chain) was identified in a study of PD-L1 blockade in urothelial cancer. Background on the study: Patients' atezolizumab regimen, 1,200 mg intravenously every 3 weeks, began in the mid-2010s.

Assay used: immunoSEQ multiplex PCR; TCRdb lists only in-frame clones, some missing. The table shows about 120,000 clones, with 75% to 90% occurring only once. Time point in this sample: peripheral blood 6 weeks after treatment start. Trimming cost V 0 bases and J 5 bases, with 15 bases left between them. Germline CDR1 SGHNT, CDR2 YYREEE (reference sequence). This CDR3 is built from 15 residues. V gene TRBV5-4 combines with J gene TRBJ2-7; a possible D gene is TRBD1 (6 bases). The sequence was collected from a man aged 55 to 70 with urothelial cancer. The sequenced sample was PBMCs, obtained around atezolizumab (anti-PD-L1) treatment. CDR3: CASSLAGQGSHEQYF. The CDR3 nucleotides read TGTGCCAGCAGCTTGGCCGGGCAGGGGTCCCACGAGCAGTACTTC.